This is a list of T cell receptor beta chains from one sample in a study of T cell responses to AZD1222 COVID-19 vaccine. Using immunoSEQ multiplex PCR, the repertoire was profiled, and TCRdb retains in-frame clones only, with some absent. The sample has around 150,000 clones; around nine tenths are singletons. Sample: peripheral blood, taken 28 days after the second AZD1222 dose. These receptors were taken from an adult who received the AZD1222 COVID-19 vaccine. CDR3s include the opening cysteine and the closing phenylalanine or tryptophan. Each record gives: J gene, D gene, V gene, clone size, CDR3 protein, CDR3 DNA. D genes are given only for firm matches. The size entry is marked missing in some rows and otherwise reads once, few, many or a size class.

J gene: TRBJ1-1
D gene: TRBD1
V gene: TRBV5-4
clone size: NA
CDR3 protein: CASSFPGGVPSTEAFF
CDR3 DNA: TGTGCCAGCAGCTTTCCAGGGGGCGTCCCGAGCACTGAAGCTTTCTTT

J gene: TRBJ1-5
D gene: NA
V gene: TRBV4-1
clone size: NA
CDR3 protein: CASSTTVNQPQHF
CDR3 DNA: TGCGCCAGCAGCACGACTGTTAATCAGCCCCAGCATTTT

J gene: TRBJ2-7
D gene: NA
V gene: TRBV7-2
clone size: NA
CDR3 protein: CASSLDQGSYYEQYF
CDR3 DNA: TGTGCCAGCAGCTTAGATCAGGGATCGTATTACGAGCAGTACTTC

J gene: TRBJ2-5
D gene: NA
V gene: TRBV27
clone size: NA
CDR3 protein: CASSLSASYQETQYF
CDR3 DNA: TGTGCCAGCAGTTTATCGGCGAGCTACCAAGAGACCCAGTACTTC

J gene: TRBJ1-2
D gene: NA
V gene: TRBV7-9
clone size: NA
CDR3 protein: CASSFSSRVDGYTF
CDR3 DNA: TGTGCCAGCAGCTTCTCTTCCAGGGTCGATGGCTACACCTTC

J gene: TRBJ1-2
D gene: NA
V gene: TRBV27
clone size: NA
CDR3 protein: CASSYNPRGRPYGYTF
CDR3 DNA: TGTGCCAGCAGTTATAACCCCCGGGGGCGCCCCTATGGCTACACCTTC

J gene: TRBJ1-6
D gene: NA
V gene: TRBV5-1
clone size: NA
CDR3 protein: CASSLTASYNSPLHF
CDR3 DNA: TGCGCCAGCAGCTTGACGGCCTCCTATAATTCACCCCTCCACTTT

J gene: TRBJ2-5
D gene: NA
V gene: TRBV12-5
clone size: NA
CDR3 protein: CASADPWGETQYF
CDR3 DNA: TGTGCTAGTGCTGATCCCTGGGGAGAGACCCAGTACTTC

J gene: TRBJ1-1
D gene: NA
V gene: TRBV20-1
clone size: NA
CDR3 protein: CSASFVGGEAFF
CDR3 DNA: TGCAGTGCTAGTTTCGTGGGGGGGGAAGCTTTCTTT

J gene: TRBJ2-3
D gene: NA
V gene: TRBV12-3/TRBV12-4
clone size: NA
CDR3 protein: CASSILPTDTQYF
CDR3 DNA: TGTGCCAGCAGTATCCTCCCCACAGATACGCAGTATTTT

J gene: TRBJ2-7
D gene: NA
V gene: TRBV5-5
clone size: NA
CDR3 protein: CASSLEPALSSYEQYF
CDR3 DNA: TGTGCCAGCAGCTTGGAGCCAGCGTTGAGCTCCTACGAGCAGTACTTC

J gene: TRBJ2-5
D gene: TRBD2
V gene: TRBV29-1
clone size: NA
CDR3 protein: CSVEGKLAGQETQYF
CDR3 DNA: TGCAGCGTTGAAGGGAAACTAGCGGGACAAGAGACCCAGTACTTC

J gene: TRBJ1-1
D gene: TRBD1
V gene: TRBV13
clone size: NA
CDR3 protein: CASSYRGNTEAFF
CDR3 DNA: TGTGCCAGCAGCTACAGGGGGAACACTGAAGCTTTCTTT

J gene: TRBJ1-6
D gene: NA
V gene: TRBV19
clone size: NA
CDR3 protein: CASSQDSPLHF
CDR3 DNA: TGTGCCAGTAGCCAAGATTCACCCCTCCACTTT

J gene: TRBJ2-2
D gene: NA
V gene: TRBV27
clone size: once
CDR3 protein: CASSSGANTGELFF
CDR3 DNA: TGTGCCAGCAGTTCGGGGGCGAACACCGGGGAGCTGTTTTTT

J gene: TRBJ2-1
D gene: TRBD2
V gene: TRBV6-2/TRBV6-3
clone size: few
CDR3 protein: CASSYVLAGGRSSYNEQFF
CDR3 DNA: TGTGCCAGCAGTTACGTACTAGCGGGAGGTCGGAGCTCCTACAATGAGCAGTTCTTC

J gene: TRBJ1-5
D gene: NA
V gene: TRBV6-6
clone size: NA
CDR3 protein: CASSYSNQGDQPQHF
CDR3 DNA: TGTGCCAGCAGTTACTCGAACCAGGGCGATCAGCCCCAGCATTTT

J gene: TRBJ2-4
D gene: TRBD2
V gene: TRBV4-1
clone size: NA
CDR3 protein: CASSQESPSGGSRAKNIQYF
CDR3 DNA: TGCGCCAGCAGCCAAGAGAGCCCTAGCGGGGGCTCACGGGCCAAAAACATTCAGTACTTC

J gene: TRBJ2-2
D gene: TRBD1
V gene: TRBV19
clone size: NA
CDR3 protein: CASSISQGQTGELFF
CDR3 DNA: TGTGCCAGTAGTATATCCCAGGGACAGACCGGGGAGCTGTTTTTT

J gene: TRBJ1-3
D gene: TRBD1
V gene: TRBV18
clone size: NA
CDR3 protein: CASSPQGAQPGNTIYF
CDR3 DNA: TGTGCCAGCTCACCACAGGGGGCGCAGCCTGGAAACACCATATATTTT

J gene: TRBJ2-7
D gene: TRBD1
V gene: TRBV7-8
clone size: NA
CDR3 protein: CASSLLPGQGADEQYF
CDR3 DNA: TGTGCCAGCAGCCTATTACCGGGACAGGGGGCCGACGAGCAGTACTTC

J gene: TRBJ1-2
D gene: TRBD1
V gene: TRBV3-1/TRBV3-2
clone size: once
CDR3 protein: CASSQDWGQNYGYTF
CDR3 DNA: TGTGCCAGCAGCCAAGATTGGGGACAGAACTATGGCTACACCTTC

J gene: TRBJ1-6
D gene: NA
V gene: TRBV18
clone size: NA
CDR3 protein: CASSPSLSSYNSPLHF
CDR3 DNA: TGTGCCAGCTCACCTTCCTTGAGCTCCTATAATTCACCCCTCCACTTT

J gene: TRBJ1-2
D gene: TRBD1
V gene: TRBV7-8
clone size: NA
CDR3 protein: CASSLIGGTNYGYTF
CDR3 DNA: TGTGCCAGCAGCTTAATAGGGGGCACTAACTATGGCTACACCTTC

J gene: TRBJ1-5
D gene: TRBD1
V gene: TRBV9
clone size: NA
CDR3 protein: CASSVGTGQNSQPQHF
CDR3 DNA: TGTGCCAGCAGCGTAGGGACAGGACAGAACAGTCAGCCCCAGCATTTT

J gene: TRBJ1-4
D gene: NA
V gene: TRBV27
clone size: NA
CDR3 protein: CASSSRGRAGEKLFF
CDR3 DNA: TGTGCCAGCAGCTCAAGGGGGAGGGCGGGTGAAAAACTGTTTTTT

J gene: TRBJ1-4
D gene: NA
V gene: TRBV3-1/TRBV3-2
clone size: NA
CDR3 protein: CASSSEEGWVTNEKLFF
CDR3 DNA: TGTGCCAGCAGCTCTGAGGAGGGGTGGGTTACTAATGAAAAACTGTTTTTT

J gene: TRBJ1-5
D gene: NA
V gene: TRBV19
clone size: NA
CDR3 protein: CASSIARWRDHQPQHF
CDR3 DNA: TGTGCCAGTAGTATTGCGAGGTGGAGGGATCATCAGCCCCAGCATTTT

J gene: TRBJ2-7
D gene: TRBD2
V gene: TRBV7-4
clone size: NA
CDR3 protein: CASSINKGGIAGGLNITYEQYF
CDR3 DNA: TGTGCCAGCAGTATCAACAAAGGTGGGATAGCGGGAGGGCTGAACATAACCTACGAGCAGTACTTC

J gene: TRBJ1-4
D gene: NA
V gene: TRBV4-1
clone size: NA
CDR3 protein: CASSQITGNSNEKLFF
CDR3 DNA: TGCGCCAGCAGCCAAATAACCGGGAACAGTAATGAAAAACTGTTTTTT

J gene: TRBJ1-1
D gene: NA
V gene: TRBV6-5
clone size: NA
CDR3 protein: CASRLGEESEAFF
CDR3 DNA: TGTGCCTCCCGATTGGGGGAAGAGTCTGAAGCTTTCTTT

J gene: TRBJ2-7
D gene: NA
V gene: TRBV6-6
clone size: NA
CDR3 protein: CASKRGLEQYF
CDR3 DNA: TGTGCCAGCAAGAGGGGGTTAGAGCAGTACTTC

J gene: TRBJ2-3
D gene: TRBD1
V gene: TRBV5-1
clone size: NA
CDR3 protein: CASSLTGANTDTQYF
CDR3 DNA: TGCGCCAGCAGCTTAACAGGGGCTAACACAGATACGCAGTATTTT

J gene: TRBJ1-1
D gene: NA
V gene: TRBV12-5
clone size: NA
CDR3 protein: CASGSQGWIEAFF
CDR3 DNA: TGTGCTAGTGGTTCGCAGGGGTGGATAGAAGCTTTCTTT

J gene: TRBJ1-2
D gene: NA
V gene: TRBV5-1
clone size: NA
CDR3 protein: CASRPSGPDGYTF
CDR3 DNA: TGCGCCAGCAGACCCTCAGGGCCTGACGGCTACACCTTC

J gene: TRBJ1-1
D gene: TRBD1
V gene: TRBV5-1
clone size: NA
CDR3 protein: CASSVQGYGTEAFF
CDR3 DNA: TGCGCCAGCAGCGTACAGGGGTACGGCACTGAAGCTTTCTTT

J gene: TRBJ1-4
D gene: NA
V gene: TRBV18
clone size: once
CDR3 protein: CASSRVGGQEKLFF
CDR3 DNA: TGTGCCAGCTCACGCGTAGGGGGGCAGGAAAAACTGTTTTTT

J gene: TRBJ1-2
D gene: TRBD1
V gene: TRBV19
clone size: once
CDR3 protein: CASSIPETGENGYTF
CDR3 DNA: TGTGCCAGTAGTATCCCCGAGACAGGGGAGAATGGCTACACCTTC

J gene: TRBJ2-7
D gene: NA
V gene: TRBV10-3
clone size: NA
CDR3 protein: CAISEGGPSYEQYF
CDR3 DNA: TGTGCCATCAGTGAGGGGGGCCCCTCCTACGAGCAGTACTTC

J gene: TRBJ2-7
D gene: TRBD1
V gene: TRBV19
clone size: NA
CDR3 protein: CASGDRTAGEQYF
CDR3 DNA: TGTGCCAGTGGGGACAGGACAGCTGGCGAGCAGTACTTC

J gene: TRBJ2-3
D gene: NA
V gene: TRBV7-6
clone size: NA
CDR3 protein: CASSLAFGAGDTQYF
CDR3 DNA: TGTGCCAGCAGCTTAGCGTTCGGGGCCGGAGATACGCAGTATTTT

J gene: TRBJ1-1
D gene: NA
V gene: TRBV5-4
clone size: NA
CDR3 protein: CASSPPGNTEAFF
CDR3 DNA: TGTGCCAGCAGCCCCCCAGGGAACACTGAAGCTTTCTTT

J gene: TRBJ1-1
D gene: NA
V gene: TRBV6-1
clone size: NA
CDR3 protein: CASSEYQGTIMNTEAFF
CDR3 DNA: TGTGCCAGCAGTGAATATCAGGGAACTATTATGAACACTGAAGCTTTCTTT

J gene: TRBJ2-7
D gene: TRBD2
V gene: TRBV6-5
clone size: NA
CDR3 protein: CASTPGLAGAYEQYF
CDR3 DNA: TGTGCCAGCACCCCGGGACTAGCGGGAGCCTACGAGCAGTACTTC

J gene: TRBJ1-2
D gene: TRBD1
V gene: TRBV6-5
clone size: NA
CDR3 protein: CASSSRGGSGYTF
CDR3 DNA: TGTGCCAGCAGTTCCAGGGGGGGCAGTGGCTACACCTTC

J gene: TRBJ2-7
D gene: TRBD1
V gene: TRBV6-5
clone size: NA
CDR3 protein: CASSKKGTGGYEQYF
CDR3 DNA: TGTGCCAGCAGCAAAAAAGGGACAGGGGGCTACGAGCAGTACTTC

J gene: TRBJ1-1
D gene: NA
V gene: TRBV28
clone size: NA
CDR3 protein: CASSLGPGGNTEAFF
CDR3 DNA: TGTGCCAGCAGTTTGGGCCCGGGGGGGAACACTGAAGCTTTCTTT

J gene: TRBJ1-4
D gene: NA
V gene: TRBV6-5
clone size: NA
CDR3 protein: CASYARGLGNEKLFF
CDR3 DNA: TGTGCCAGCTATGCCCGGGGTTTGGGTAATGAAAAACTGTTTTTT

J gene: TRBJ2-7
D gene: TRBD2
V gene: TRBV27
clone size: NA
CDR3 protein: CASSFGTSGSYEQYF
CDR3 DNA: TGTGCCAGCAGTTTCGGGACTAGCGGGTCCTACGAGCAGTACTTC

J gene: TRBJ1-1
D gene: NA
V gene: TRBV29-1
clone size: few
CDR3 protein: CSVEDEKNTEAFF
CDR3 DNA: TGCAGCGTTGAAGATGAGAAGAACACTGAAGCTTTCTTT

J gene: TRBJ2-2
D gene: TRBD1
V gene: TRBV12-3/TRBV12-4
clone size: NA
CDR3 protein: CASSADRVGELFF
CDR3 DNA: TGTGCCAGCAGTGCCGACAGGGTCGGGGAGCTGTTTTTT

J gene: TRBJ2-5
D gene: TRBD2
V gene: TRBV19
clone size: NA
CDR3 protein: CATRTSGARETQYF
CDR3 DNA: TGTGCCACCAGGACTAGCGGGGCACGGGAGACCCAGTACTTC

J gene: TRBJ2-1
D gene: NA
V gene: TRBV6-2/TRBV6-3
clone size: NA
CDR3 protein: CASSYSWGNEQFF
CDR3 DNA: TGTGCCAGCAGTTACTCGTGGGGAAACGAGCAGTTCTTC

J gene: TRBJ2-5
D gene: TRBD2
V gene: TRBV2
clone size: NA
CDR3 protein: CASSGGLAEETQYF
CDR3 DNA: TGTGCCAGCAGCGGAGGACTAGCGGAAGAGACCCAGTACTTC

J gene: TRBJ1-5
D gene: NA
V gene: TRBV5-1
clone size: NA
CDR3 protein: CASSPDPLIRSQPQHF
CDR3 DNA: TGCGCCAGCAGCCCGGACCCCCTGATAAGGAGTCAGCCCCAGCATTTT